This T cell receptor (beta chain) derives from a study of T cell repertoires in cytomegalovirus infection. Study details: Indications of both CMV infection and matching HLA type were provided by public TCR beta signatures.

One entry per CDR3 protein results from TCRdb running MiXCR on the reads. The data hold about 490,000 distinct CDR3 sequences, with 26% observed a single time. Study findings and constraints: Cumulative frequency (of public TCR beta family members) identified carriers of CMV plus the relevant HLA. CMV-specific HLA-C-restricted TCR beta clonotypes dominated the ex vivo response.

Points on this clonotype: As yet, its antigen is unknown.

The sequence was obtained from a human donor in good health (CMV status not recorded). Some clones in this sample may be carry-over from other donors' samples. Specimen: PBMCs.

The CDR3 spells CAISEFAGKAFF. The CDR3 DNA reads TGTGCCATCAGTGAGTTCGCGGGGAAAGCTTTCTTT. The chain employs TRBV10-3 and TRBJ1-1; D unclear. V was cut by 1 base and J by 9 bases, with 9 bases left in between. Germline-derived CDR1 and CDR2 are ENHRY and SYGVKD. CDR3 length: 12 amino acids.